This entry features one T cell receptor beta chain sequence. Its antigen is unknown. This entry is derived from a study of cytomegalovirus exposure and HLA in healthy donors. Findings and caveats of the study: Sequencing likely caused a cluster of highly shared sequence variants. In vitro data verified a few CMV-associated chains as specific for CMV antigens. Based on reports, TCR beta sequences accurately predicted HLA-A and HLA-B alleles for most subjects.

PCR amplification relied on 60 Vbeta primers (plus 13 Jbeta primers). TCRdb's copy holds only in-frame clones and misses some; the assay was immunoSEQ multiplex PCR. Of about 95,000 clones listed, 70% to 85% are singletons. The sample taken for sequencing was PBMCs. This receptor was identified in a man aged 30 to 45 in good health and CMV-seropositive.

The CDR3 nucleotides read TGTGCCAGCAATAGGATCGGAGTGAACACTGAAGCTTTCTTT. Translation gives CASNRIGVNTEAFF. The genes are TRBV28 and TRBJ1-1, with D hard to call. The CDR3 length is 14 residues. Trimming took off 7 bases at V and 0 bases at J, with 12 bases between the two ends. Looked up from germline, CDR1 is MDHEN and CDR2 is SYDVKM.